These 20 T cell receptor delta chains originate from one sample sequenced in a study of γδ T cells in repeated Plasmodium falciparum infection. Vgamma9/Vdelta2+ and Vdelta2-negative gammadelta T cells were flow-sorted from PBMC for bulk sequencing. TCRdb re-processed the multiplex PCR reads via CATT. The table has 90,000 to 95,000 delta-chain clones, roughly 0.9% seen once. Sequenced sample: gamma-delta T cells from blood. These receptors were collected from a pool of human donors (malaria-infected and uninfected, not separated).

This clone turned up a few times. TCRdb has a much larger clone's protein, which differs at residue 9 from the translation of this DNA, likely because of a read error; what is shown is the protein translated from the DNA. This chain's CDR3 is CALGEPPGAIPQYADKLIF. DNA for the CDR3: TGTGCTCTTGGGGAGCCGCCGGGGGCTATCCCCCAGTACGCCGATAAACTCATCTTT. The chain couples TRDV1 to TRDJ1; possible D gene TRDD3, 5 bases. The J gene comes from matching the DNA to germline here; TCRdb lacks it. Trimming shortened V by 3 bases and J by 3 bases, and 26 bases separated the two germline ends. CDR1 TSWWSYY and CDR2 QGS come from the germline V gene. The CDR3 covers 19 residues.

This clone occurred a few times. A far larger clone is off by one base, so a read error is likely. This sample includes further DNA sequences coding for the same CDR3. The V gene reported is TRDV2; the J gene is uncalled; the table's D call, TRDD3, was not checked against the DNA. Germline-derived CDR1 and CDR2 are GEAIGNYY and EKD. The CDR3 extends over 17 amino acids. CDR3 sequence: CACDTAPSGGYTDKLIF. CDR3 bases: TGTGCCTGTGACACCGCACCGTCAGGGGGTTACACCGATAAGCTCATCTTT.

Worth noting for this clone: The amino acid sequence in TCRdb belongs to a much larger clone and departs from this DNA's translation at residue 4, likely a sequencing read error; the sequence shown is translated from the DNA. The rearrangement links TRDV1 to TRDJ1; 10 bases are a match to TRDD3. The length of the CDR3 is 19 residues. Germline V gene data show CDR1 as TSWWSYY and CDR2 as QGS. The J segment lost 0 bases and the V segment lost 7 bases, leaving 17 bases of the junction unmatched. The CDR3 is CALVANSGDWGMHTDKLIF. The CDR3 DNA reads TGTGCTCTTGTGGCAAACTCCGGGGACTGGGGGATGCACACCGATAAACTCATCTTT.

A remark on this clone: A read error is likely here: a far larger clone is one base away. Different DNA sequences within this sample yield the same CDR3. This chain links TRDV2 with TRDJ2; 7 bases fit TRDD3. The J gene, missing from TCRdb, was assigned here through DNA to germline matching. The CDR3 consists of 19 residues. Germline assignment: CDR1 GEAIGNYY and CDR2 EKD. The CDR3, as DNA: TGTGCCTGCGACACCGTAGCGGTACTGGGGTCCCATTTGACAGCACAACTCTTCTTT. The encoded protein is CACDTVAVLGSHLTAQLFF.

In the case of this clone: The protein TCRdb gives is from a much larger clone and does not agree with this DNA's translation at residue 10, likely a read error; the protein shown here comes from the DNA. V gene TRDV3 combines with J gene TRDJ1; 8 nucleotides match TRDD2. The junction had 21 bases not matched to a gene; V was cut back by 4 bases and J by 2 bases. The CDR3 runs 18 residues. The germline V gene has CDR1 TVYSNPD and CDR2 GDNSRS (reference sequence). CDR3 in DNA: TGTGCCTCTCGCCTTCCTAGCAAGTACCGGGCTAATACCGATAAACTCATCTTT. It specifies CASRLPSKYRANTDKLIF.

There are a few counts of this clone. The amino acid sequence in TCRdb belongs to a much larger clone and departs from this DNA's translation at residue 7, likely a sequencing read error; the sequence shown is translated from the DNA. CDR3 region: CALGDSPYRYASDKLIF. The CDR3 nucleotides read TGTGCTCTTGGGGACTCTCCCTACAGATACGCGTCCGATAAACTCATCTTT. The gene calls are TRDV1 and TRDJ1, with a possible D match to TRDD3 (6 bases). This CDR3 has 17 residues. CDR1 and CDR2 from the germline V gene are TSWWSYY and QGS. Trimming left V 3 bases short and J 3 bases short, with 20 bases between.

To note about this clone: TCRdb's protein, taken from a much larger clone, differs from this DNA's translation at residue 17, likely owing to a read error; the protein displayed comes from the DNA. The CDR3 loop reads CALGDIFPSTSTGGLYADKLIF. The DNA for the CDR3 is TGTGCTCTTGGGGACATTTTCCCTTCTACCAGTACTGGGGGCCTGTACGCCGATAAACTCATCTTT. J is TRDJ1 and V is TRDV1, with 8 positions matching TRDD3. In germline, CDR1 is TSWWSYY, CDR2 QGS. The CDR3 contains 22 residues. V trimming: 3 bases; J trimming: 3 bases; junction bases outside the gene matches: 27.

The table lists this clone with a few counts. The protein recorded in TCRdb matches a much larger clone and deviates from this DNA's translation at residue 12, suggesting a read error; the protein here is obtained by translating the DNA. V is TRDV1 and J is TRDJ1; 9 nucleotides align to TRDD3. The J gene, absent from TCRdb, was called here by matching the DNA to germline. The V and J ends lost 4 bases and 1 base, in that order; junction bases with no gene match: 19. Germline V gene lookup returns CDR1 TSWWSYY and CDR2 QGS. The CDR3 extends over 20 amino acids. DNA of the CDR3: TGTGCTCTTGGGGCCCCTCAACGTCTGGGGGATCGCCCGAGCACCGATAAACTCATCTTT. Its translation: CALGAPQRLGDRPSTDKLIF.

This clone has a handful of counts. The protein recorded in TCRdb matches a much larger clone and deviates from this DNA's translation at residue 16, suggesting a read error; the protein here is obtained by translating the DNA. The chain couples TRDV1 to TRDJ1; D might be TRDD3 (5 bases). TCRdb is silent on the J gene; assignment here came from matching the DNA to germline. This CDR3 has 19 residues. In germline, CDR1 is TSWWSYY, CDR2 QGS. CDR3 in DNA: TGTGCTCTTGGGGAACTCTCATCTTTCATCTGGGTTAGCACCGATGAACTCATCTTT. As protein: CALGELSSFIWVSTDELIF.

Turning to this clone: TCRdb's listed protein matches a much larger clone and diverges from this DNA's translation at residue 10, likely through a read error; the protein shown comes from the DNA. The rearrangement links TRDV2 to TRDJ1; D unresolved. The J gene, absent from TCRdb, was called here by matching the DNA to germline. Germline-derived CDR1 and CDR2 are GEAIGNYY and EKD. This CDR3 region has 15 residues. Trimming pared 1 base from V and 4 bases from J, leaving 15 bases between. In DNA form, the CDR3 reads TGTGCCTGTGACACGTTGGGTCCCAGGGGCGATAAACTCATCTTT. Its protein is CACDTLGPRGDKLIF.

About this clone itself: This likely reflects a read error, since a far larger clone is one base away. Other nucleotide sequences from this sample produce the same CDR3. For the V gene the call is TRDV1; the J gene has no call; the table calls TRDD3, which could not be checked here. In germline, CDR1 is TSWWSYY, CDR2 QGS. The CDR3 runs 13 residues. CDR3 sequence (DNA): TGTGCTCTTGGGGATCCTACCCACGATAAACTCATCTTC. This gives the protein CALGDPTHDKLIF.

Note on this clone: This likely reflects a read error, since a far larger clone is one base away. Other nucleotide sequences from this sample produce the same CDR3. The chain carries TRDV1 and TRDJ1; 9 positions match TRDD3. Here the J gene came from matching the DNA to germline, since TCRdb omits it. The CDR3 is 24 residues long. Germline V gene lookup returns CDR1 TSWWSYY and CDR2 QGS. The CDR3 here is CALGARNVIPEPGDTSGYTDKLIF. The CDR3, as DNA: TGTGCACTTGGGGCCCGAAACGTAATTCCTGAGCCGGGGGATACTAGTGGGTACACCGATAAACTCATCTTT.

Ten or more counts support this clone. For this DNA, TCRdb reports the protein of a much larger clone, which diverges at residue 12, most likely from a read error; the protein presented here is translated directly from the DNA. This rearrangement joins TRDV2 to TRDJ1; 12 bases agree with TRDD3. CDR1 GEAIGNYY and CDR2 EKD come from the germline V gene. With V trimmed by 3 bases and J by 1 base, 11 bases remained unmatched. The CDR3 is 18 residues long. DNA of the CDR3: TGTGCCTGTGACCCTTTGACTGGGGGATACTCTGGCACCGATAAACTCATCTTT. It encodes CACDPLTGGYSGTDKLIF.

The sample holds a few counts of this clone. A far larger clone differs by one base, so this is likely a read error. This CDR3 is also generated by other DNA sequences in the sample. The V gene is TRDV2, but the J gene lacks a call; TRDD3 is the table's D call and was not checked against the DNA. Germline V gives CDR1 GEAIGNYY, CDR2 EKD. This CDR3 spans 16 amino acids. Here the CDR3 reads CACDTVVRSPGDKLIF. The CDR3 coding sequence is TGTGCCTGTGACACCGTGGTCCGATCACCAGGCGATAAACTCATCTTC.

This clone was counted between two and nine times. The protein given by TCRdb reflects a much larger clone and differs at residue 16 from this DNA's translation, likely from a read error; the protein shown is the DNA's translation. The V gene is given as TRDV2, and no J gene call is available. This CDR3 spans 17 amino acids. Germline loops: CDR1 GEAIGNYY, CDR2 EKD. CDR3 amino acids: CACDTVNRESTTDKLTF. In nucleotides, the CDR3 is TGTGCCTGTGACACCGTTAACCGGGAGTCCACAACCGATAAACTCACCTTT.

This clone was seen only a few times. A read error likely explains why the TCRdb protein, taken from a much larger clone, differs from this DNA's translation at residue 9; the protein shown is translated from the DNA. The gene calls are TRDV2 and TRDJ3; D remains ambiguous. The J gene, not given by TCRdb, was assigned here from a germline match of the nucleotide sequence. This CDR3 spans 18 amino acids. Per the germline V gene, CDR1 is GEAIGNYY and CDR2 is EKD. Trimming pared 0 bases from V and 0 bases from J, leaving 11 bases between. CDR3 coding DNA: TGTGCCTGTGACACCGTTACTAAAGGCTCCTGGGACACCCGACAGATGTTTTTC. Translated, it gives CACDTVTKGSWDTRQMFF.

Note on this clone: The protein recorded in TCRdb matches a much larger clone and deviates from this DNA's translation at residue 10, suggesting a read error; the protein here is obtained by translating the DNA. V gene TRDV1 combines with J gene TRDJ1; 11 bases are a match to TRDD3. Here the J gene came from matching the DNA to germline, since TCRdb omits it. The CDR3 covers 22 residues. J gave up 1 base and V 3 bases, and 22 bases lay outside the gene matches. Germline V gene data show CDR1 as TSWWSYY and CDR2 as QGS. CDR3 residues: CALGDSSFLRRVWGIRTDKLIF. In DNA form, the CDR3 reads TGTGCTCTTGGGGATTCTTCCTTCCTCAGAAGAGTGTGGGGGATACGCACCGATAAACTCATCTTT.

About this clone: TCRdb pairs this DNA with a much larger clone's protein that differs at residue 11, likely a read error; the protein shown was translated from the DNA. This rearrangement joins TRAV29/DV5 to TRDJ3; perhaps TRDD3 as D (5 bases). This CDR3 is built from 16 residues. The germline V gene encodes CDR1 NSMFDY and CDR2 ISSIKDK. CDR3 sequence: CAASVAGSWDARQMFF. For the CDR3, the DNA is TGTGCAGCAAGCGTAGCGGGCTCCTGGGACGCCCGACAGATGTTTTTC.

A remark on this clone: The TCRdb protein comes from a much larger clone and disagrees with this DNA's translation at residue 14, likely due to a read error; the protein given here is derived from the DNA. The V gene is TRDV1, the J gene TRDJ2; 9 nucleotides agree with TRDD3. The J gene was not available in TCRdb and was assigned here by matching the DNA to germline segments. Germline values: CDR1 TSWWSYY, CDR2 QGS. After removal of 3 bases from V and 7 bases from J, the junction contained 18 bases not matched to a gene. The CDR3 is 19 amino acids. This chain's CDR3 is CALGDPFPVLGEVIAQLFF. For the CDR3, the DNA is TGTGCTCTTGGGGACCCATTCCCCGTACTGGGGGAAGTGATAGCACAACTCTTCTTT.

This clone came up a few times. TCRdb assigns this DNA the protein of a much larger clone, which departs from its translation at residue 4; this likely reflects a read error, and the protein shown comes from translating the DNA. The rearrangement joins TRDV2 to TRDJ1; 13 positions agree with TRDD3. TCRdb supplies no J gene; here it was assigned by aligning the nucleotide sequence to germline. Germline V gene data show CDR1 as GEAIGNYY and CDR2 as EKD. This CDR3 spans 19 amino acids. CDR3 nucleotide sequence: TGTGCCTGTAACACGGTACTACTGGGGGATACGCTGTACTCCGATAAACTCATCTTT. It encodes CACNTVLLGDTLYSDKLIF.